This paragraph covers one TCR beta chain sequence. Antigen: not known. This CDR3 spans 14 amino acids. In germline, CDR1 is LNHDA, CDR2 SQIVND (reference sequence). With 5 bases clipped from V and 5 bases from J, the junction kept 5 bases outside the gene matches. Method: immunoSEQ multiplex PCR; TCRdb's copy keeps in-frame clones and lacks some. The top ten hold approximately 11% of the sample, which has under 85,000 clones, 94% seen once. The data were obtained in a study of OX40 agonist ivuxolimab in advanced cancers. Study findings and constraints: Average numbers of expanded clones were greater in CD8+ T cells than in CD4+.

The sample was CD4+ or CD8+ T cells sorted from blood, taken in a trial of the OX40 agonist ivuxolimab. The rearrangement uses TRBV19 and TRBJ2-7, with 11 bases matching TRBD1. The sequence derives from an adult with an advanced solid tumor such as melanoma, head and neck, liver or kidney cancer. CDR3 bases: TGTGCCAGTAGTTTCGGACAGGGGGCGAACGAGCAGTACTTC. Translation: CASSFGQGANEQYF.